Detailed here is one T cell receptor beta chain. The data derive from a study of blood T cell repertoires in COVID-19. Overall study context: From T cells, B-cell-depleted T cells, or PBMCs came the material, which was cDNA or gDNA.

In the source study's methods: Amplifying reference gene primers gave estimates of nucleated cell counts. Repertoires were generated with immunoSEQ multiplex PCR, while TCRdb's copy carries only in-frame clones and drops some. V, J and clone size were drawn from that table, and D and trimming were deduced from the DNA. The data show roughly 43,000 clones, approximately 82% seen once. The CDR3 is 14 residues long. Germline CDR1 and CDR2: SGHDN and FVKESK. Trimming removed 4 bases at V and 5 bases at J, with 14 bases between. The sequence came from a woman between 65 and 79 years old with acute or convalescent COVID-19. This chain uses TRBV14 with TRBJ2-5; D might be TRBD2 (5 bases). Sequenced material: peripheral blood. CDR3 DNA sequence: TGTGCCAGCAGCCCGGCGGGCAAAAGGGAGACCCAGTACTTC. It specifies CASSPAGKRETQYF.